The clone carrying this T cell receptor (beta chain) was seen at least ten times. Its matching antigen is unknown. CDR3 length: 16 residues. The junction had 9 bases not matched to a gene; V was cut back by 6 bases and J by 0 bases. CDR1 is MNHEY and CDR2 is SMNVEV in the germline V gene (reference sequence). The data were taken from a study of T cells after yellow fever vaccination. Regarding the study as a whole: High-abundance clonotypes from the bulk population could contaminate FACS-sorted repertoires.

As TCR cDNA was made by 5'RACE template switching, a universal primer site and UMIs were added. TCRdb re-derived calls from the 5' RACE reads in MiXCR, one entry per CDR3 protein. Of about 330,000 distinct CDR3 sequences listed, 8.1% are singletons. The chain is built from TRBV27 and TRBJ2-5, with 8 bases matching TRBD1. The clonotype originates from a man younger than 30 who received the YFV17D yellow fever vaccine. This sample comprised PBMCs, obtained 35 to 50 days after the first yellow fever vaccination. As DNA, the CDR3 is TGTGCCAGCAGACCATATTGGGGACAGGACCAAGAGACCCAGTACTTC. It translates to CASRPYWGQDQETQYF.